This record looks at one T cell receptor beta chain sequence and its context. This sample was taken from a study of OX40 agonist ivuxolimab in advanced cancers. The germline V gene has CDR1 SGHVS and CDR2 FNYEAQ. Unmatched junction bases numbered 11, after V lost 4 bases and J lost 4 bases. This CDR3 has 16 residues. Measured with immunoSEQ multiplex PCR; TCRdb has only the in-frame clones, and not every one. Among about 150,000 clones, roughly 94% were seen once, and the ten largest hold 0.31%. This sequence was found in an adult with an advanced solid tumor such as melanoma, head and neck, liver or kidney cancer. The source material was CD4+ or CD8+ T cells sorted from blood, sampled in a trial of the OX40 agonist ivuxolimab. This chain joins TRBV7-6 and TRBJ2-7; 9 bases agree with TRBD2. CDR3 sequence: CASSSQAGGARYEQYF. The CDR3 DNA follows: TGTGCCAGCAGCTCCCAAGCGGGAGGCGCTAGGTACGAGCAGTACTTC.